The source of this T cell receptor (beta chain) is a study of shared clonotypes between healthy human individuals. TCRdb's table, derived via immunoSEQ multiplex PCR, lists solely in-frame clones and lacks some. This table has 700,000 to 950,000 clones, about 96% appearing once. This CDR3 region has 19 residues. V was clipped by 4 bases and J by 1 base; unmatched bases: 18. The germline CDR1 and CDR2 sequences are SEHNR and FQNEAQ (reference sequence). Study-level findings and limits: Non-shared clonotypes displayed generation probabilities falling below those of clonotypes present in all four donors. Clonotypes that were shared across a handful of donors made up roughly 5% of naive CD4 clonotypes.

This clone was recorded only once. Its antigen remains unknown. Terminally differentiated effector memory CD45RA+ cells were excluded from the naive CD8 cells, which were CD45RO-negative and positively selected for CCR7. The TCR comes from a man under 40 in good health. This chain joins TRBV7-9 and TRBJ1-1; TRBD1 matches 7 bases. Sequenced input: naive CD8+ T cells sorted from blood. The CDR3 DNA follows: TGTGCCAGCAGCTCGCGGAACCGCCCCCGCGGGACAGCGAACACTGAAGCTTTCTTT. Residues: CASSSRNRPRGTANTEAFF.